Below, one T cell receptor (beta chain) is given with its context. Its target is not known. A read error may produce the germline difference seen at one junction end. The entry originates in a study of early T cells in non-severe SARS-CoV-2 infection. Individual cDNA molecules each received unique molecular identifiers attached to them. Using its own MiXCR run on the 5' RACE reads, TCRdb lists one record per CDR3 protein. In the table there are about 130,000 distinct CDR3 sequences, 14% to 15% of which are singletons. Regarding the study as a whole: Anti-spike CD8 responses were favored in VDJdb matching, and private and CD4 specificities were missed.

The source is an adult who was a healthcare worker with PCR-confirmed SARS-CoV-2 infection or an uninfected control (not recorded which). The sequencing sample was made of whole blood.

CDR3 nucleotides: TGTGTCACCAGCAGCGGGATAGTGAACACTGAAGCTTTCTTT. Its protein is CVTSSGIVNTEAFF. The J gene is TRBJ1-1, the V gene TRBV15; D is unclear. The CDR3 has 14 amino acids. Germline V gene sequence: CDR1 LNHNV, CDR2 YYDKDF (reference sequence).